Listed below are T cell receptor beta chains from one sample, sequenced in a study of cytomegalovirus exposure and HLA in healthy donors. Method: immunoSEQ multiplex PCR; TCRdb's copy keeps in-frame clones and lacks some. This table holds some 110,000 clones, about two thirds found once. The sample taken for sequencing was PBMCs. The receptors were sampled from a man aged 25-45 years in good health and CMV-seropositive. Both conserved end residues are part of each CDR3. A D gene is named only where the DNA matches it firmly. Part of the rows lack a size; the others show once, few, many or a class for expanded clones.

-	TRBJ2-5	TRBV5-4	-	TGTGCCAGCAGCTCCTCGTTCTCGGGGGTTAGAGAGACCCAGTACTTC	CASSSSFSGVRETQYF
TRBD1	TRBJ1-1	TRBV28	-	TGTGCCATCGGGCGACAGGGAAGGAACACTGAAGCTTTCTTT	CAIGRQGRNTEAFF
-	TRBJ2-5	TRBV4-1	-	TGCGCCAGCAGCCCCCACGCGCACAGGGAGTTGACCCAGTACTTC	CASSPHAHRELTQYF
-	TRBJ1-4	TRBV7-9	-	TGTGCCAGCAGCTTAGGCACGAGAAATGAAAAACTGTTTTTT	CASSLGTRNEKLFF
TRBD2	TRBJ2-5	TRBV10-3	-	TGTGCCATTGGGACTAGCGGGGAAGAGACCCAGTACTTC	CAIGTSGEETQYF
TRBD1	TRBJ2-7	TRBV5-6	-	TGTGCCAGCAGCCTATGGACAGGGGTTGCCGAGCAGTACTTC	CASSLWTGVAEQYF
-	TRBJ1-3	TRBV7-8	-	TGTGCCAGCAGCTTAGGGGGGCGCGGAAACACCATATATTTT	CASSLGGRGNTIYF
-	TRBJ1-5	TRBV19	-	TGTGCCAGTACCTCATACAGTCGAGATAGCAATCAGCCCCAGCATTTT	CASTSYSRDSNQPQHF
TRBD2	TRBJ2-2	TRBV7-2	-	TGTGCCAGCAGCTTAGCAAGCGGGAGAGTTACCGGGGAGCTGTTTTTT	CASSLASGRVTGELFF
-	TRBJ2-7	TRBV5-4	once	TGTGCCAGCAGCCGGGACACCTCCTACGAGCAGTACTTC	CASSRDTSYEQYF
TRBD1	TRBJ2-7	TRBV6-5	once	TGTGCCAGCAGCAGCAGGGGGTCTTTTAGTCTGTACTTC	CASSSRGSFSLYF
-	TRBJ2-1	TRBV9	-	TGTGCCAGCAGCGTAGAAGGCAGGGACTACAATGAGCAGTTCTTC	CASSVEGRDYNEQFF
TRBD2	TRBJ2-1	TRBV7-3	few	TGTGCCAGCAGCTTAATAGGACTAGGGAATGAGCAGTTCTTC	CASSLIGLGNEQFF
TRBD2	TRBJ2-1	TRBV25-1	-	TGTGCCAGCAGCCGGGGAGGAGGCGGGAGCTCCTACAATGAGCAGTTCTTC	CASSRGGGGSSYNEQFF
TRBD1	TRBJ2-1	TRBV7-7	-	TGTGCTAGCAGCCCAGACAGGGATGAGCAGTTCTTC	CASSPDRDEQFF
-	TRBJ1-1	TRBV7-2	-	TGTGCCAGCAGCCCAGGGCCCTACATGAACACTGAAGCTTTCTTT	CASSPGPYMNTEAFF
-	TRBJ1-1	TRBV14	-	TGTGCCAGCAGCCAAGACGTAAGTGATACAAAAGCTTTCTTT	CASSQDVSDTKAFF
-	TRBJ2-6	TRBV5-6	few	TGTGCCAGCAGCTTGCTCGTCAGGACTGGGGCCAACGTCCTGACTTTC	CASSLLVRTGANVLTF
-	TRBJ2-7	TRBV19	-	TGTGCCAGTAGTATCCCGGGCAGGGTGAGCTCCTACGAGCAGTACTTC	CASSIPGRVSSYEQYF
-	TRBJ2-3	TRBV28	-	TGTGCCAGCAGTTTCCCCCTAGGGCGGACTAGCACAGATACGCAGTATTTT	CASSFPLGRTSTDTQYF
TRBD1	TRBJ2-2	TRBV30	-	TGTGCCTGGAGTCGAGGGACAGGGGAAGGCGGGGAGCTGTTTTTT	CAWSRGTGEGGELFF
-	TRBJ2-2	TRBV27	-	TGTGCCAGCAGTTTGTCCCGACAGCTTGACACCGGGGAGCTGTTTTTT	CASSLSRQLDTGELFF
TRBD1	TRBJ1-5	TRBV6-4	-	TGTGCCAGCAGTCGGGACAGTGGGCAGCCCCAGCATTTT	CASSRDSGQPQHF
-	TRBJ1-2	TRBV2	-	TGTGCCAGCAGCGGACAGACCCAAAACTATGGCTACACCTTC	CASSGQTQNYGYTF
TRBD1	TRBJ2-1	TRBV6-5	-	TGTGCCAGCAGCCGACGGGACAGTGGCAATGAGCAGTTCTTC	CASSRRDSGNEQFF
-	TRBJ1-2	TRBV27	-	TGTGCCAGCAGTTTCCAACAGGGACGCTATGGCTACACCTTC	CASSFQQGRYGYTF
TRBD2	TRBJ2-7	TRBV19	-	TGTGCCAGTAGTATAGACGCTGGGACTAGCGGGGGATACGAGCAGTACTTC	CASSIDAGTSGGYEQYF
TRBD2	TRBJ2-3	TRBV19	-	TGTGCCAGTAGTATAGCGACTAGCGGGGGGAGAGATACGCAGTATTTT	CASSIATSGGRDTQYF